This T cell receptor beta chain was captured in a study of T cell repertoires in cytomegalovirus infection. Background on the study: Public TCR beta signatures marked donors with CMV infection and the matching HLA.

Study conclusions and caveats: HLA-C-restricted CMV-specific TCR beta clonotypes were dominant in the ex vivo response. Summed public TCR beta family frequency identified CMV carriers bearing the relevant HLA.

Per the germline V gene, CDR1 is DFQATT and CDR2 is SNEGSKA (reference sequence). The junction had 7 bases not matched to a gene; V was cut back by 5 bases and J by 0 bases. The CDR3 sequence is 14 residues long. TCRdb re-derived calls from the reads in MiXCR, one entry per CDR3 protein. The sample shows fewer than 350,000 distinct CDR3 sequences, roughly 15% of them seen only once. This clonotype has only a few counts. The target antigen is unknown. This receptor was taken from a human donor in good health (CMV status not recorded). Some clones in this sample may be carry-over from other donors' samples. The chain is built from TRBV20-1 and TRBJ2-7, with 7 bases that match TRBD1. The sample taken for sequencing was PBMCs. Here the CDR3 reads CSAGRTGGSYEQYF. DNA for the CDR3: TGCAGTGCTGGAAGGACAGGTGGCTCCTACGAGCAGTACTTC.